The following is a TCR beta chain sequence with its context. This entry belongs to a study of T cell responses to AZD1222 COVID-19 vaccine. Measured with immunoSEQ multiplex PCR; TCRdb has only the in-frame clones, and not every one. The sample carries about 110,000 clones, 70% to 90% recorded once. Doses given second, at about 4 or about 12 weeks, were pooled. The junction had 4 bases not matched to a gene; V was cut back by 4 bases and J by 2 bases. Per the germline V gene, CDR1 is LGHDT and CDR2 is YNNKEL (reference sequence). This CDR3 comprises 16 residues. J is TRBJ2-2 and V is TRBV3-1 (or the pseudogene TRBV3-2); 10 positions match TRBD2. The specimen comprised peripheral blood, sampled 28 days after the second AZD1222 dose. The TCR comes from an adult who received the AZD1222 COVID-19 vaccine. CDR3 protein: CASSPVAGGNTGELFF. CDR3 nucleotide sequence: TGTGCCAGCAGCCCAGTAGCGGGGGGCAACACCGGGGAGCTGTTTTTT.